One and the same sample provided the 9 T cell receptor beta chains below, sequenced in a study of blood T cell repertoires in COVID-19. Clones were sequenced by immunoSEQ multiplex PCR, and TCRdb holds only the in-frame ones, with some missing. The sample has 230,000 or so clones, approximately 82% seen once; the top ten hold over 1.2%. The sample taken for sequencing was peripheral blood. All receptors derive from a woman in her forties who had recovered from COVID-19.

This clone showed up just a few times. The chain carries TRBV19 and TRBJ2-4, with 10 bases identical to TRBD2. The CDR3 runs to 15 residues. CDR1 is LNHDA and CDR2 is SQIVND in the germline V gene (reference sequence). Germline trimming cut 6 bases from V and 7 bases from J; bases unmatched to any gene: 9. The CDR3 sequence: CASRVAGGGWNIQYF. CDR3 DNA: TGTGCCAGTAGAGTAGCGGGGGGAGGTTGGAACATTCAGTACTTC.

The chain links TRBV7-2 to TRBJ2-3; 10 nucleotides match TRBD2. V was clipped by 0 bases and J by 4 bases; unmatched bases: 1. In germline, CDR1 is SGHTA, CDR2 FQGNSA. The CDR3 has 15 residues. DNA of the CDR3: TGTGCCAGCAGCTTAGCAGCGGGGGGGCCAGATACGCAGTATTTT. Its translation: CASSLAAGGPDTQYF.

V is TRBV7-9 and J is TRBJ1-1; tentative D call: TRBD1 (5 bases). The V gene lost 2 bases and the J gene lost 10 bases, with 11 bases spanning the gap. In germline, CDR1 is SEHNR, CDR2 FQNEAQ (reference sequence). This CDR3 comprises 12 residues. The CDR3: CASSLSGRGAFF. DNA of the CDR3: TGTGCCAGCAGCTTATCAGGGCGAGGAGCTTTCTTT.

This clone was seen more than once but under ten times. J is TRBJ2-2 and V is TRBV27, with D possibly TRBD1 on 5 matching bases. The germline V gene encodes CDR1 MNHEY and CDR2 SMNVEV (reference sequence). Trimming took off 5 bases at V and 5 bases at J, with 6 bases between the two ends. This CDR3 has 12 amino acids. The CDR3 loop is CASSPGTGELFF. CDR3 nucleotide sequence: TGTGCCAGCAGTCCAGGGACCGGGGAGCTGTTTTTT.

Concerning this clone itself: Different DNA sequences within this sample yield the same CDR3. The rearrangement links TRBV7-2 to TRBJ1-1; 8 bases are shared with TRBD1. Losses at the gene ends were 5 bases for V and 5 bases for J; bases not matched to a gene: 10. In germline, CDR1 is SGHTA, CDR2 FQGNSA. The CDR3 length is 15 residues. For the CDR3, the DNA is TGTGCCAGCAGCCCCCAGGGGGCCTCGGGAACTGAAGCTTTCTTT. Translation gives CASSPQGASGTEAFF.

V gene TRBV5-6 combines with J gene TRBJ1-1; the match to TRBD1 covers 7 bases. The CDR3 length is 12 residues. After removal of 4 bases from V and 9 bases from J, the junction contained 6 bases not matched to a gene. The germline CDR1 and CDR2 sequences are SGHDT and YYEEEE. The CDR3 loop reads CASSPARGQAFF. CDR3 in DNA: TGTGCCAGCAGCCCGGCAAGGGGGCAAGCTTTCTTT.

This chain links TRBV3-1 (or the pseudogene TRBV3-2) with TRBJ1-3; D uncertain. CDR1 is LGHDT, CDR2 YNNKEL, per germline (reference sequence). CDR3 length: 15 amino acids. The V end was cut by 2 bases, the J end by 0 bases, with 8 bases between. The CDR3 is CASSQMRSSGNTIYF. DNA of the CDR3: TGTGCCAGCAGCCAAATGCGGAGCTCTGGAAACACCATATATTTT.

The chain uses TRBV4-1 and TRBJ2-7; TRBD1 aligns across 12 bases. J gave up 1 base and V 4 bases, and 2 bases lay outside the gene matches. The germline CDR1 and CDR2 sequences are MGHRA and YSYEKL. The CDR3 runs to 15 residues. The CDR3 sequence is CASSPGQGASYEQYF. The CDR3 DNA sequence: TGCGCCAGCAGCCCGGGACAGGGGGCATCCTACGAGCAGTACTTC.

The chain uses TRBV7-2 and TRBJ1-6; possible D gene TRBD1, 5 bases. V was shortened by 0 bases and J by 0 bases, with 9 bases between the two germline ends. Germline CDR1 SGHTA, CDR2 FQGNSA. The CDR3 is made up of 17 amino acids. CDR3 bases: TGTGCCAGCAGCTTAGCGGGGGGGAGCTCCTATAATTCACCCCTCCACTTT. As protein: CASSLAGGSSYNSPLHF. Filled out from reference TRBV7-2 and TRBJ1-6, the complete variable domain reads GAGVSQSPSNKVTEKGKDVELRCDPISGHTALYWYRQSLGQGLEFLIYFQGNSAPDKSGLPSDRFSAERTGGSVSTLTIQRTQQEDSAVYLCASSLAGGSSYNSPLHFGNGTRLTVT.